These 29 T cell receptor beta chains were all obtained from the same sample, sequenced in a study of cytomegalovirus exposure and HLA in healthy donors. Primers: 60 Vbeta forward and 13 Jbeta reverse. Profiling relied on immunoSEQ multiplex PCR, and the TCRdb table lists in-frame clones only, not all of them. The sample carries some 52,000 clones, approximately 77% recorded once. Specimen: PBMCs. Receptors originate from a woman between 45 and 60 years old in good health and CMV-seronegative.

This clone was recorded a few times. The genes are TRBV19 and TRBJ1-2; D is unclear. The CDR3 is 13 amino acids. V lost 1 base, J lost 7 bases, and 10 bases lay in between. CDR1 and CDR2 (germline): LNHDA, SQIVND (reference sequence). CDR3 nucleotide sequence: TGTGCCAGTAGTATAGCGGAGGGTTCTGGCTACACCTTC. This sequence encodes CASSIAEGSGYTF.

The V gene is TRBV28, the J gene TRBJ1-4; D unresolved. Germline V gives CDR1 MDHEN, CDR2 SYDVKM. Trimming left V 5 bases short and J 3 bases short, with 7 bases between. The length of the CDR3 is 13 residues. CDR3 sequence: CASSLHSNEKLFF. The CDR3 bases are TGTGCCAGCAGTCTGCACTCTAATGAAAAACTGTTTTTT.

This clone was detected once. This chain joins TRBV2 and TRBJ2-3, with D possibly being TRBD2 (5 bases). Trimming removed 7 bases at V and 0 bases at J, with 11 bases between. CDR1 is SNHLY and CDR2 is FYNNEI in the germline V gene. The CDR3 is 14 amino acids. The CDR3 coding sequence is TGTGCCAGCAAGGGCGGGTCGAGCACAGATACGCAGTATTTT. The encoded protein is CASKGGSSTDTQYF.

The CDR3 coding sequence is TGTGCCAGCAGTGAAGCTGAGGGATCAGATACGCAGTATTTT. Translation gives CASSEAEGSDTQYF. The rearrangement links TRBV2 to TRBJ2-3, with TRBD2 as a possible D gene (5 bases). Germline values: CDR1 SNHLY, CDR2 FYNNEI. The CDR3 is 14 amino acids. The ends were cut back, 0 bases at V and 4 bases at J, with 8 bases in the middle.

This clone showed up just a few times. The V and J genes are TRBV4-3 and TRBJ2-6, with D possibly TRBD1 on 5 matching bases. Looked up from germline, CDR1 is LGHNA and CDR2 is YSLEER. Trimming left V 4 bases short and J 0 bases short, with 16 bases between. The CDR3 runs to 18 residues. The CDR3 here is CASSRHSTAPSGANVLTF. The CDR3 DNA sequence: TGCGCCAGCAGCCGCCACTCGACAGCCCCCTCTGGGGCCAACGTCCTGACTTTC.

The chain employs TRBV10-1 and TRBJ2-1; 13 nucleotides agree with TRBD2. The J segment lost 13 bases and the V segment lost 0 bases, leaving 3 bases of the junction unmatched. Germline V gene sequence: CDR1 WNHNN, CDR2 SYGVQD (reference sequence). The CDR3 consists of 14 residues. For the CDR3, the DNA is TGCGCCAGCAGTGAGTCGGGGACTAGCGGGACTCAGTTCTTC. Translated: CASSESGTSGTQFF.

The V call is TRBV30, the J call TRBJ1-4, with 7 bases aligning to TRBD1. This CDR3 is built from 15 residues. J lost 7 bases, V lost 6 bases, and 14 bases had no gene match. From germline, CDR1 is GTSNPN and CDR2 SVGIG (reference sequence). CDR3 bases: TGTGCCTGCGGGACAGATAGGGGCTCGGGTGAAAAACTGTTTTTT. Residues: CACGTDRGSGEKLFF.

This sequence joins TRBV13 and TRBJ2-7; 9 nucleotides align to TRBD2. CDR3 length: 14 amino acids. The V gene end was trimmed by 5 bases and the J gene end by 0 bases; junction bases not matched to a gene: 2. Germline loops: CDR1 PRHDT, CDR2 FYEKMQ (reference sequence). The DNA for the CDR3 is TGTGCCAGCAGCGGTAGCGGGAGCTCCTACGAGCAGTACTTC. Amino acids: CASSGSGSSYEQYF.

The chain is built from TRBV10-3 and TRBJ2-5, with 7 bases identical to TRBD1. Germline lookup yields CDR1 ENHRY and CDR2 SYGVKD. Losses at the gene ends were 10 bases for V and 5 bases for J; bases not matched to a gene: 10. The CDR3 loop spans 13 amino acids. The CDR3 sequence is CASQTGSEETQYF. The CDR3 DNA is TGTGCCAGCCAGACAGGGAGTGAGGAGACCCAGTACTTC.

The J gene is TRBJ2-7, the V gene TRBV20-1; D remains ambiguous. V dropped 5 bases and J dropped 7 bases, with 12 bases sitting between them. CDR3 size: 11 residues. Looked up from germline, CDR1 is DFQATT and CDR2 is SNEGSKA (reference sequence). CDR3 sequence reads: CSAPRRQEQYF. CDR3 sequence (DNA): TGCAGTGCTCCCCGCCGACAAGAGCAGTACTTC.

The chain joins TRBV6-6 to TRBJ2-7, with TRBD1 matching over 9 bases. J was trimmed by 1 base and V by 0 bases; bases with no gene match: 4. The CDR3 is made up of 16 amino acids. Per the germline V gene, CDR1 is MNHNY and CDR2 is SVGAGI (reference sequence). The CDR3 sequence is CASSYSGQGRSYEQYF. The CDR3 coding sequence is TGTGCCAGCAGTTACTCGGGACAGGGAAGGTCCTACGAGCAGTACTTC.

The chain uses TRBV7-9 and TRBJ2-7; 9 positions agree with TRBD2. Germline V gene lookup returns CDR1 SEHNR and CDR2 FQNEAQ (reference sequence). The J segment lost 2 bases and the V segment lost 0 bases, leaving 2 bases of the junction unmatched. CDR3 length: 15 amino acids. CDR3 coding DNA: TGTGCCAGCAGCTTAGCTAGCGGGGGAACCTACGAGCAGTACTTC. It encodes CASSLASGGTYEQYF.

The chain is built from TRBV6-1 and TRBJ1-3; D is unclear. V was pared by 0 bases and J by 7 bases, with 13 bases between. The germline V gene has CDR1 MNHNS and CDR2 SASEGT. The CDR3 is 15 residues long. The CDR3 spells CASSEAGEPWNTIYF. CDR3 coding DNA: TGTGCCAGCAGTGAAGCTGGGGAGCCCTGGAACACCATATATTTT.

The rearrangement joins TRBV9 to TRBJ1-2; a weak D match, TRBD1 (6 bases). V was trimmed by 7 bases and J by 7 bases, leaving 11 bases between them. This CDR3 has 11 amino acids. Germline assignment: CDR1 SGDLS and CDR2 YYNGEE. The CDR3 loop is CASEGVLGYTF. CDR3 nucleotides: TGTGCCAGCGAGGGGGTGCTTGGCTACACCTTC.

In this sample, this clone turned up a few times. The chain's CDR3 is CASSPRTGSGGNTIYF. In nucleotides, the CDR3 is TGTGCCAGCAGCCCAAGGACAGGTTCGGGCGGAAACACCATATATTTT. V usage is TRBV11-2 and J usage is TRBJ1-3; 7 bases align to TRBD1. The V gene end was trimmed by 5 bases and the J gene end by 4 bases; junction bases not matched to a gene: 11. Germline CDR1 reads SGHAT; CDR2 reads FQNNGV. The CDR3 consists of 16 residues.

V and J are TRBV29-1 and TRBJ2-7, with TRBD1 matching over 9 bases. V shed 7 bases and J 4 bases; nucleotides not matched to a gene: 5. The CDR3 spans 12 residues. Germline CDR1 reads SQVTM; CDR2 reads ANQGSEA. The CDR3 region is CSAGTGNYEQYF. For the CDR3, the DNA is TGCAGCGCTGGGACAGGGAATTACGAGCAGTACTTC.

This chain uses TRBV5-4 with TRBJ2-7, with 10 positions matching TRBD1. After removal of 2 bases from V and 3 bases from J, the junction contained 2 bases not matched to a gene. This CDR3 is built from 14 residues. The germline CDR1 and CDR2 sequences are SGHNT and YYREEE (reference sequence). This chain's CDR3 is CASSFDRGLYEQYF. Here the CDR3 DNA reads TGTGCCAGCAGCTTTGACAGGGGGCTCTACGAGCAGTACTTC.

The chain uses TRBV6-1 and TRBJ1-2, with TRBD1 matching over 8 bases. J was trimmed by 7 bases and V by 4 bases; bases with no gene match: 8. The CDR3 has 14 amino acids. Germline V gene sequence: CDR1 MNHNS, CDR2 SASEGT. DNA for the CDR3: TGTGCCAGCAGTGCCTCCCCGACAGGGGCTGGCTACACCTTC. The encoded protein is CASSASPTGAGYTF.

The CDR3 sequence is CASEQLAGDNEQFF. CDR3 DNA: TGTGCCAGCGAACAGCTCGCCGGGGACAATGAGCAGTTCTTC. The chain has TRBV5-4 and TRBJ2-1; maybe TRBD2 (5 bases). The CDR3 covers 14 residues. V lost 7 bases to trimming and J lost 5 bases, with 16 bases between them. CDR1 and CDR2 (germline): SGHNT, YYREEE (reference sequence). The complete variable domain, with remaining parts taken from reference TRBV5-4 and TRBJ2-1, reads ETGVTQSPTHLIKTRGQQVTLRCSSQSGHNTVSWYQQALGQGPQFIFQYYREEENGRGNFPPRFSGLQFPNYSSELNVNALELDDSALYLCASEQLAGDNEQFFGPGTRLTVL.

The chain links TRBV6-1 to TRBJ2-3; 9 positions match TRBD1. With 3 bases clipped from V and 3 bases from J, the junction kept 7 bases outside the gene matches. The CDR3 length is 16 residues. Germline lookup yields CDR1 MNHNS and CDR2 SASEGT. CDR3 in amino acids: CASSEMPGQGTDTQYF. DNA of the CDR3: TGTGCCAGCAGTGAGATGCCGGGACAGGGAACAGATACGCAGTATTTT.

J is TRBJ2-4 and V is TRBV6-6; no definite D call. Germline V CDR1 and CDR2: MNHNY, SVGAGI (reference sequence). CDR3 length: 14 amino acids. The ends were cut back, 5 bases at V and 1 base at J, with 9 bases in the middle. Written as DNA, the CDR3 is TGTGCCAGCAGTCCCCTGTCCGCCAAAAACATTCAGTACTTC. Its protein is CASSPLSAKNIQYF.

This clone turned up a few times. The chain employs TRBV27 and TRBJ2-5, with TRBD1 matching 8 bases. Germline CDR1 and CDR2: MNHEY and SMNVEV (reference sequence). This CDR3 spans 19 amino acids. The junction had 22 bases not matched to a gene; V was cut back by 8 bases and J by 2 bases. CDR3 DNA sequence: TGTGCCAGCTCTCGGGAACCATTCCCTAAGACAGGGGATCAAGAGACCCAGTACTTC. Translating gives CASSREPFPKTGDQETQYF.

This chain connects TRBV28 to TRBJ1-5, with D perhaps matching TRBD1 (6 bases). Germline V gives CDR1 MDHEN, CDR2 SYDVKM. The V gene lost 0 bases and the J gene lost 11 bases, with 17 bases spanning the gap. The CDR3 loop spans 15 amino acids. The CDR3 nucleotides read TGTGCCAGCAGTTTATGGGGGGTGGGGGCAGGGACCCAGCATTTT. Translating gives CASSLWGVGAGTQHF. Variable domain in full (rest from reference TRBV28 and TRBJ1-5): DVKVTQSSRYLVKRTGEKVFLECVQDMDHENMFWYRQDPGLGLRLIYFSYDVKMKEKGDIPEGYSVSREKKERFSLILESASTNQTSMYLCASSLWGVGAGTQHFGDGTRLSIL.

The DNA of the CDR3 is TGCGCCAGCAGCTCCCGTGACAGGGAGGAGCCCCAGCATTTT. It is translated as CASSSRDREEPQHF. The J gene is TRBJ1-5, the V gene TRBV4-1, with 7 positions matching TRBD1. With 5 bases clipped from V and 8 bases from J, the junction kept 9 bases outside the gene matches. The CDR3 spans 14 residues. Germline loops: CDR1 MGHRA, CDR2 YSYEKL.

The genes are TRBV6-5 and TRBJ2-7; D is undetermined. The CDR3 totals 14 residues. Trimming left V 0 bases short and J 1 base short, with 7 bases between. Germline V lookup: CDR1 MNHEY, CDR2 SVGAGI. CDR3 in amino acids: CASSYSRSSYEQYF. CDR3 DNA sequence: TGTGCCAGCAGTTACTCGAGGAGTTCCTACGAGCAGTACTTC.

The chain combines TRBV19 with TRBJ1-5; TRBD1 matches at 7 bases. This CDR3 is 14 amino acids long. With 7 bases clipped from V and 6 bases from J, the junction kept 9 bases outside the gene matches. Germline CDR1 LNHDA, CDR2 SQIVND (reference sequence). The CDR3 sequence is CASTGQGGFQPQHF. Written as DNA, the CDR3 is TGTGCCAGTACGGGGCAGGGGGGATTTCAGCCCCAGCATTTT.

This chain uses TRBV18 with TRBJ1-3, with D tentatively TRBD1 (5 bases). The CDR3 covers 18 residues. Germline CDR1 is KGHSH and CDR2 is LQKENI. V lost 1 base and J 0 bases, leaving 16 bases between the germline ends. The CDR3 nucleotides are TGTGCCAGCTCACCACTTTCGGGTCAGGGCCTCTCTGGAAACACCATATATTTT. The encoded protein is CASSPLSGQGLSGNTIYF.

This clone was detected once. The chain uses TRBV6-5 and TRBJ2-7, with no clear D. Germline CDR1 is MNHEY and CDR2 is SVGAGI. V lost 6 bases, J lost 0 bases, and 15 bases lay in between. The CDR3 spans 15 residues. CDR3 in DNA: TGTGCCAGCAGCCCGTTAGTTATAAGCTCCTACGAGCAGTACTTC. This codes for CASSPLVISSYEQYF.

The chain has TRBV28 and TRBJ1-2; D is possibly TRBD1 (6 bases). This CDR3 has 14 residues. Per germline, CDR1 MDHEN and CDR2 SYDVKM. V lost 6 bases and J 6 bases, leaving 17 bases between the germline ends. CDR3 bases: TGTGCCAGCAGCCCTCAGGACAGAACCAATGGCTACACCTTC. Its protein product is CASSPQDRTNGYTF.